These 29 T cell receptor beta chains share one sample of origin, sequenced in a study of cytomegalovirus exposure and HLA in healthy donors. Sequencing was performed with immunoSEQ multiplex PCR; in TCRdb, only in-frame clones are kept and a portion is missing. This sample carries 200,000 to 250,000 clones, 75% to 95% of them seen once, and the ten largest clones take roughly 1%. The sample consisted of PBMCs. The receptors shown here come from a woman under 30 in good health and CMV-seronegative.

V usage is TRBV7-9 and J usage is TRBJ1-6; 10 bases agree with TRBD1. V was clipped by 0 bases and J by 10 bases; unmatched bases: 9. The CDR3 contains 17 residues. In germline, CDR1 is SEHNR, CDR2 FQNEAQ (reference sequence). The CDR3 loop reads CASSLARTGTGVSPLHF. In DNA, the CDR3 is TGTGCCAGCAGCTTAGCCCGGACCGGGACAGGGGTCTCACCCCTCCACTTT.

The J gene is TRBJ2-3, the V gene TRBV5-4, with D maybe TRBD1 (6 bases). This CDR3 spans 14 amino acids. V gave up 0 bases and J gave up 1 base, with 6 bases separating them. The germline gives CDR1 SGHNT, CDR2 YYREEE (reference sequence). CDR3 sequence: CASSLEGGTDTQYF. The CDR3 DNA sequence: TGTGCCAGCAGCTTGGAGGGGGGCACAGATACGCAGTATTTT.

This rearrangement joins TRBV28 to TRBJ1-5; 8 bases map to TRBD1. Per germline, CDR1 MDHEN and CDR2 SYDVKM. The CDR3 length is 15 residues. Germline trimming cut 6 bases from V and 6 bases from J; bases unmatched to any gene: 10. Here the CDR3 reads CASRSDRGMGQPQHF. CDR3 DNA: TGTGCCAGCAGATCCGACAGGGGAATGGGTCAGCCCCAGCATTTT.

The CDR3 DNA is TGTGCCAGCAGTTTAAATGACAGGCCGAACACTGAAGCTTTCTTT. Protein product: CASSLNDRPNTEAFF. The V call is TRBV28, the J call TRBJ1-1; D is perhaps TRBD1 (6 bases). V lost 2 bases, J lost 1 base, and 11 bases lay in between. The CDR3 length is 15 residues. CDR1 is MDHEN, CDR2 SYDVKM, per germline.

A single count supports this clone. This rearrangement joins TRBV6-1 to TRBJ2-2, with 8 nucleotides matching TRBD1. CDR1 and CDR2 from the germline V gene are MNHNS and SASEGT. The CDR3 length is 15 residues. J gave up 1 base and V 4 bases, and 2 bases lay outside the gene matches. The CDR3: CASSAGTGNTGELFF. DNA for the CDR3: TGTGCCAGCAGTGCCGGGACAGGGAACACCGGGGAGCTGTTTTTT.

The chain combines TRBV27 with TRBJ1-1; TRBD1 matches 8 bases. CDR3 length equals 17 residues. The germline CDR1 and CDR2 sequences are MNHEY and SMNVEV (reference sequence). Trimming at V came to 0 bases and at J to 3 bases, leaving 9 bases not matched to a gene. The CDR3 region is CASSLSHRGGRDTEAFF. In nucleotides, the CDR3 is TGTGCCAGCAGTTTATCGCACAGGGGGGGGCGGGACACTGAAGCTTTCTTT.

V gene TRBV6-1 combines with J gene TRBJ2-7, with D uncertain. V lost 6 bases, J lost 0 bases, and 3 bases lay in between. CDR1 is MNHNS and CDR2 is SASEGT in the germline V gene. The CDR3 consists of 11 residues. In DNA, the CDR3 is TGTGCCAGCAGCCACTCCTACGAGCAGTACTTC. Translation gives CASSHSYEQYF.

This sequence joins TRBV11-2 and TRBJ2-5; weak D call: TRBD1 (6 bases). Between the trimmed V and J ends, which lost 8 bases and 2 bases, there was a span of 24 bases. The CDR3 consists of 17 residues. Germline loops: CDR1 SGHAT, CDR2 FQNNGV. Here the CDR3 DNA reads TGTGCCAGCCCCCTCCGGCCGGTCGAGGGGGTGCAAGAGACCCAGTACTTC. This encodes CASPLRPVEGVQETQYF.

The CDR3 coding sequence is TGTGCCAGCAGTGACTCATCTTTTGTTGGTTCGCGTGAGCAGTTCTTC. It codes for CASSDSSFVGSREQFF. The rearrangement uses TRBV6-4 and TRBJ2-1; D is uncertain. CDR3 size: 16 residues. Germline CDR1 MRHNA, CDR2 SNTAGT. V lost 0 bases and J lost 9, with 18 bases in between.

V is TRBV28 and J is TRBJ2-7; 7 bases map to TRBD2. CDR1 MDHEN and CDR2 SYDVKM come from the germline V gene. The CDR3 runs to 14 residues. V lost 6 bases, J lost 5 bases, and 10 bases stayed unmatched. CDR3 region: CASRSSGTTHEQYF. DNA of the CDR3: TGTGCCAGCAGATCTTCCGGGACTACCCACGAGCAGTACTTC.

The chain is built from TRBV5-1 and TRBJ1-4, with D unclear. Trimming pared 3 bases from V and 5 bases from J, leaving 8 bases between. The CDR3 is 13 residues long. Germline CDR1 and CDR2: SGHRS and YFSETQ. The DNA of the CDR3 is TGCGCCAGCAGCTCCCTAGGAAATGAAAAACTGTTTTTT. Translation gives CASSSLGNEKLFF.

This clone was seen only once. This sequence joins TRBV14 and TRBJ2-3, with 8 bases that match TRBD2. V was pared by 0 bases and J by 2 bases, with 7 bases of the junction left unmatched. There are 17 residues in the CDR3. CDR1 SGHDN and CDR2 FVKESK come from the germline V gene. The CDR3 is CASSQEWGSGITDTQYF. The DNA for the CDR3 is TGTGCCAGCAGCCAAGAATGGGGTAGCGGGATCACAGATACGCAGTATTTT.

The chain employs TRBV6-6 and TRBJ2-7; 8 bases line up with TRBD1. V lost 5 bases, J lost 6 bases, and 3 bases stayed unmatched. Germline V gene lookup returns CDR1 MNHNY and CDR2 SVGAGI (reference sequence). The CDR3 is made up of 12 amino acids. CDR3 DNA sequence: TGTGCCAGCAGTGGAACAGGGGGCGAGCAGTACTTC. This sequence encodes CASSGTGGEQYF.

The CDR3 protein is CASTRLAGGGSYEQYF. For the CDR3, the DNA is TGCGCCAGCACCCGACTAGCGGGCGGCGGCTCCTACGAGCAGTACTTC. V and J are TRBV10-2 and TRBJ2-7, with TRBD2 matching over 10 bases. The CDR3 is 16 residues long. Germline V lookup: CDR1 WSHSY, CDR2 SAAADI. V lost 7 bases to trimming and J lost 0 bases; unmatched junction nucleotides: 9.

The rearrangement joins TRBV27 to TRBJ2-1, with a weak D call TRBD2 (6 bases). The germline V gene encodes CDR1 MNHEY and CDR2 SMNVEV (reference sequence). The CDR3 runs 13 residues. Trimming removed 6 bases at V and 9 bases at J, with 15 bases between. The CDR3 region is CASRATGSREQFF. CDR3 nucleotide sequence: TGTGCCAGCAGGGCAACCGGGAGCCGTGAGCAGTTCTTC.

This clone was seen a handful of times. The rearrangement joins TRBV6-6 to TRBJ1-2; TRBD1 matches at 9 bases. Trimming took 10 bases from V and 4 from J; bases not matched to a gene: 7. Germline-derived CDR1 and CDR2 are MNHNY and SVGAGI (reference sequence). CDR3 size: 13 residues. The CDR3 nucleotides read TGTGCCACCCACAGGGGGCGCGGCTATGGCTACACCTTC. This encodes CATHRGRGYGYTF.

The rearrangement joins TRBV19 to TRBJ1-1, with 7 positions matching TRBD1. Losses at the gene ends were 2 bases for V and 5 bases for J; bases not matched to a gene: 5. Germline V CDR1 and CDR2: LNHDA, SQIVND (reference sequence). There are 14 residues in the CDR3. The CDR3 is CASSISDRETEAFF. CDR3 nucleotide sequence: TGTGCCAGTAGTATATCCGACAGGGAAACTGAAGCTTTCTTT.

This clone was observed a handful of times. Other DNA sequences within the sample encode an identical CDR3. The chain uses TRBV27 and TRBJ1-2; TRBD1 agrees at 7 bases. CDR3 length equals 13 residues. Germline V CDR1 and CDR2: MNHEY, SMNVEV (reference sequence). Trimming took 5 bases from V and 4 from J; bases not matched to a gene: 4. CDR3 sequence (DNA): TGTGCCAGCAGTCTGACAGGGAGCTATGGCTACACCTTC. It codes for CASSLTGSYGYTF.

The gene calls are TRBV6-5 and TRBJ2-7, with D possibly being TRBD2 (5 bases). V gave up 5 bases and J gave up 0 bases, with 11 bases separating them. CDR1 and CDR2 from the germline V gene are MNHEY and SVGAGI. The CDR3 is made up of 14 amino acids. The DNA for the CDR3 is TGTGCCAGCAGTCCGGACTGGAGCTCCTACGAGCAGTACTTC. It encodes CASSPDWSSYEQYF.

This clone was found once. The chain is built from TRBV30 and TRBJ2-6; D remains unclear. The CDR3 is made up of 17 amino acids. V lost 8 bases and J 1 base, leaving 21 bases between the germline ends. Germline V gives CDR1 GTSNPN, CDR2 SVGIG (reference sequence). CDR3 in amino acids: CARQPVLQISGANVLTF. The CDR3 region has the DNA TGTGCCCGACAACCGGTCTTACAAATATCTGGGGCCAACGTCCTGACTTTC.

The CDR3 loop reads CASRWGVGGGNTEAFF. CDR3 coding DNA: TGTGCCAGCAGATGGGGTGTCGGGGGGGGGAACACTGAAGCTTTCTTT. The rearrangement uses TRBV27 and TRBJ1-1; tentatively, D is TRBD1 (5 bases). V dropped 6 bases and J dropped 1 base, with 18 bases sitting between them. Germline CDR1 MNHEY, CDR2 SMNVEV (reference sequence). The CDR3 extends over 16 amino acids.

The V gene is TRBV5-4, the J gene TRBJ2-5; the match to TRBD2 covers 13 bases. V shed 5 bases and J 4 bases; nucleotides not matched to a gene: 5. The CDR3 extends over 15 amino acids. In germline, CDR1 is SGHNT, CDR2 YYREEE (reference sequence). The CDR3 here is CASRSLAGGRETQYF. The CDR3, as DNA: TGTGCCAGCAGATCACTAGCGGGAGGGAGAGAGACCCAGTACTTC.

The chain combines TRBV7-9 with TRBJ2-3; 7 bases map to TRBD1. The ends lost 6 bases at V and 7 bases at J; junction bases unmatched: 7. Germline-derived CDR1 and CDR2 are SEHNR and FQNEAQ (reference sequence). The CDR3 runs 13 residues. CDR3 DNA sequence: TGTGCCAGCAGAGGAGAGGGGGCAAATACGCAGTATTTT. It encodes CASRGEGANTQYF.

The V gene is TRBV11-3, the J gene TRBJ1-6; weak D call: TRBD1 (6 bases). Germline-derived CDR1 and CDR2 are SGHNT and YENEEA. The CDR3 covers 16 residues. Trimming removed 3 bases at V and 3 bases at J, with 12 bases between. The CDR3 spells CASSLGGANYNSPLHF. The CDR3 coding sequence is TGTGCCAGCAGCTTGGGGGGGGCCAACTATAATTCACCCCTCCACTTT.

This chain uses TRBV27 with TRBJ1-4; tentatively, D is TRBD1 (6 bases). The CDR3 has 14 amino acids. Per germline, CDR1 MNHEY and CDR2 SMNVEV (reference sequence). Trimming left V 10 bases short and J 8 bases short, with 20 bases between. The CDR3 nucleotides read TGTGCCACCAGGGACGGGACATTCACCGAAAAACTGTTTTTT. Its protein is CATRDGTFTEKLFF.

The chain couples TRBV7-3 to TRBJ2-1; D is perhaps TRBD2 (5 bases). V lost 5 bases to trimming and J lost 4 bases, with 15 bases between them. The CDR3 has 15 amino acids. The germline CDR1 and CDR2 sequences are SGHTA and FQGTGA. CDR3: CASSPEAERYNEQFF. The CDR3, as DNA: TGTGCCAGCAGCCCCGAAGCGGAAAGGTACAATGAGCAGTTCTTC.

The rearrangement joins TRBV19 to TRBJ2-7; TRBD2 might be the D (7 bases). The CDR3 runs 15 residues. Germline V gene lookup returns CDR1 LNHDA and CDR2 SQIVND (reference sequence). V lost 3 bases, J lost 3 bases, and 15 bases lay in between. This CDR3 reads CASSMGGALNYEQYF. CDR3 nucleotide sequence: TGTGCCAGTAGTATGGGGGGGGCACTTAACTACGAGCAGTACTTC.

This clone was seen a single time. CDR3: CASSRTDTPGETQYF. The CDR3 nucleotides read TGTGCCAGTAGTAGAACGGATACTCCGGGGGAGACCCAGTACTTC. The chain joins TRBV19 to TRBJ2-5; perhaps TRBD2 as D (5 bases). V was clipped by 4 bases and J by 5 bases, with 17 bases between them. Germline-derived CDR1 and CDR2 are LNHDA and SQIVND (reference sequence). This CDR3 has 15 residues.

This chain uses TRBV6-6 with TRBJ2-3; D ambiguous. Per the germline V gene, CDR1 is MNHNY and CDR2 is SVGAGI (reference sequence). V lost 1 base, J lost 0 bases, and 8 bases lay in between. The CDR3 covers 15 residues. CDR3 residues: CASSYWRSSTDTQYF. The CDR3 DNA reads as TGTGCCAGCAGTTACTGGCGGTCTAGCACAGATACGCAGTATTTT.